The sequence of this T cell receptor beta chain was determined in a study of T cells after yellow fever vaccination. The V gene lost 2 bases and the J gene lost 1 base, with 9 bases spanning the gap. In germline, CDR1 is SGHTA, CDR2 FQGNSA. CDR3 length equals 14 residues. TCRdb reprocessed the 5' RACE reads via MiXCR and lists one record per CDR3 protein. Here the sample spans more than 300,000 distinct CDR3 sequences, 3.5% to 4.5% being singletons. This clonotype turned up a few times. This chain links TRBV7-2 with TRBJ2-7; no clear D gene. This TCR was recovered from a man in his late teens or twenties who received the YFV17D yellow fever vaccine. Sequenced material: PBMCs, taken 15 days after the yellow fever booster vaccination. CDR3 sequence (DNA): TGTGCCAGCAGCTTATCAGTCGGATCCTACGAGCAGTACTTC. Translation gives CASSLSVGSYEQYF.